One sample yielded the 20 T cell receptor beta chains listed below, sequenced in a study of monozygotic twins with inflammatory bowel disease. Reanalyzing the 5' RACE reads, TCRdb keeps one entry per CDR3 protein, without DNA. Its clone listing holds just over 300,000 distinct CDR3 sequences. Sequencing was performed on blood. Every receptor here comes from a human donor with ulcerative colitis or Crohn's disease, or a healthy co-twin of an affected twin (not recorded which).

CDR3 in amino acids: CATSEPTGLNEAFF. The rearrangement links TRBV24-1 to TRBJ1-1; with no DNA, the TCRdb D assignment of TRBD1 cannot be verified. Germline V lookup: CDR1 KGHDR, CDR2 SFDVKD. The CDR3 extends over 14 amino acids.

V gene TRBV24-1 combines with J gene TRBJ2-5. The CDR3 extends over 11 amino acids. Germline CDR1 and CDR2: KGHDR and SFDVKD. The CDR3 protein is CATSDSLEKYF.

The chain is built from TRBV20-1 and TRBJ1-2; no DNA is available, so the TRBD1 call from TCRdb remains unchecked. Germline-derived CDR1 and CDR2 are DFQATT and SNEGSKA (reference sequence). This CDR3 has 14 residues. The CDR3 reads CSARGGTTGYGYTF.

J is TRBJ2-1 and V is TRBV7-8; TCRdb gives TRBD2 as the D gene, but with no DNA this cannot be confirmed. Germline assignment: CDR1 SGHVS and CDR2 FQNEAQ. The CDR3 spans 11 residues. The CDR3 sequence: CASMLRGEQFF.

The V gene is TRBV7-3, the J gene TRBJ2-7; TCRdb outputs TRBD1, but without DNA this stays unchecked. This CDR3 has 13 residues. Germline CDR1 is SGHTA and CDR2 is FQGTGA. The CDR3 here is CASSPTQGNEQYF.

The genes are TRBV7-2 and TRBJ2-7; with no DNA, the TCRdb D assignment of TRBD1 cannot be verified. CDR1 and CDR2 (germline): SGHTA, FQGNSA. The length of the CDR3 is 16 residues. The CDR3 reads CASTLKSRTGFSEQYF.

J is TRBJ2-7 and V is TRBV7-2; absent DNA, TCRdb's TRBD1 call cannot be checked. This CDR3 has 13 residues. CDR1 SGHTA and CDR2 FQGNSA come from the germline V gene. CDR3 residues: CASSSRQGREQYF.

The rearrangement uses TRBV20-1 and TRBJ2-7. The CDR3 spans 14 residues. Germline-derived CDR1 and CDR2 are DFQATT and SNEGSKA (reference sequence). CDR3 residues: CSARSSGRSYEQYF.

The chain links TRBV30 to TRBJ1-1. Germline CDR1 is GTSNPN and CDR2 is SVGIG (reference sequence). The CDR3 totals 13 residues. The chain's CDR3 is CAWWGGRYTEAFF. Full variable domain (outside the CDR3, taken from reference TRBV30 and TRBJ1-1): SQTIHQWPATLVQPVGSPLSLECTVEGTSNPNLYWYRQAAGRGLQLLFYSVGIGQISSEVPQNLSASRPQDRQFILSSKKLLLSDSGFYLCAWWGGRYTEAFFGQGTRLTVV.

V gene TRBV29-1 combines with J gene TRBJ2-1; TCRdb calls TRBD1, which cannot be checked without DNA. Per the germline V gene, CDR1 is SQVTM and CDR2 is ANQGSEA. The CDR3 has 12 residues. The CDR3 spells CSVAGQINEQFF.

The genes are TRBV12-3 or TRBV12-4 and TRBJ1-1. The CDR3 runs 13 residues. CDR3 loop: CASSQSRNTEAFF.

The chain uses TRBV6-5 and TRBJ2-4. The germline gives CDR1 MNHEY, CDR2 SVGAGI. This CDR3 is 14 amino acids long. CDR3: CASSYGLAKNIQYF.

The genes are TRBV7-2 and TRBJ1-1. From germline, CDR1 is SGHTA and CDR2 FQGNSA. The CDR3 is made up of 14 amino acids. The CDR3 loop is CASSLGERNTEAFF.

V and J are TRBV5-6 and TRBJ1-4; TCRdb's D gene call, TRBD1, goes unchecked for lack of DNA. The CDR3 contains 15 residues. CDR1 and CDR2 from the germline V gene are SGHDT and YYEEEE. This CDR3 reads CASRGWGQGIEKLFF.

V gene TRBV20-1 combines with J gene TRBJ2-7. Germline V CDR1 and CDR2: DFQATT, SNEGSKA (reference sequence). The CDR3 contains 11 residues. The CDR3 protein is CSASASYEQYF.

The rearrangement uses TRBV4-3 and TRBJ2-1; TCRdb picks TRBD1, but there is no DNA to check that call. This CDR3 contains 14 residues. Germline values: CDR1 LGHNA, CDR2 YSLEER. CDR3 region: CASSQDWGGLVLFF.

The rearrangement links TRBV4-3 to TRBJ2-3; TCRdb lists TRBD1, though no DNA is available to test this call. CDR3 length: 16 amino acids. Germline CDR1 LGHNA, CDR2 YSLEER. This chain's CDR3 is CASSQDQGRVTDTQYF.

The CDR3 is CASNNRTGVLVQPQHF. This chain connects TRBV19 to TRBJ1-5; TCRdb calls TRBD1, which cannot be checked without DNA. CDR1 and CDR2 from the germline V gene are LNHDA and SQIVND (reference sequence). The CDR3 runs to 16 residues.

The J gene is TRBJ1-1, the V gene TRBV18. CDR1 is KGHSH, CDR2 LQKENI, per germline. This CDR3 spans 14 amino acids. This CDR3 is CASSTQVPNTEAFF. Supplemented by reference TRBV18 and TRBJ1-1, the full variable domain reads NAGVMQNPRHLVRRRGQEARLRCSPMKGHSHVYWYRQLPEEGLKFMVYLQKENIIDESGMPKERFSAEFPKEGPSILRIQQVVRGDSAAYFCASSTQVPNTEAFFGQGTRLTVV.

The chain links TRBV28 to TRBJ2-1; the TCRdb call, TRBD2, lacks DNA for checking. Germline V CDR1 and CDR2: MDHEN, SYDVKM. The CDR3 spans 16 residues. This CDR3 is CASSFPTSGGWAEQFF.